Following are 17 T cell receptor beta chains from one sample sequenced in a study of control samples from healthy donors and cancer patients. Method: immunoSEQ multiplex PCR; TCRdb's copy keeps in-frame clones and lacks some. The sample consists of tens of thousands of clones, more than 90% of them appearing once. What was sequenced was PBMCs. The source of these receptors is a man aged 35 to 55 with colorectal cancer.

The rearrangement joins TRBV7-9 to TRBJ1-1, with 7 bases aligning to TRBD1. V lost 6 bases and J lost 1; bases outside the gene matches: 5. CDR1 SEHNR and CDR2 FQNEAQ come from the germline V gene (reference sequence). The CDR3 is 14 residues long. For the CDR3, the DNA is TGTGCCAGCAGTCGACAGGGTACGAACACTGAAGCTTTCTTT. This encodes CASSRQGTNTEAFF. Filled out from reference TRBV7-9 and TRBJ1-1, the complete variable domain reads DTGVSQNPRHKITKRGQNVTFRCDPISEHNRLYWYRQTLGQGPEFLTYFQNEAQLEKSRLLSDRFSAERPKGSFSTLEIQRTEQGDSAMYLCASSRQGTNTEAFFGQGTRLTVV.

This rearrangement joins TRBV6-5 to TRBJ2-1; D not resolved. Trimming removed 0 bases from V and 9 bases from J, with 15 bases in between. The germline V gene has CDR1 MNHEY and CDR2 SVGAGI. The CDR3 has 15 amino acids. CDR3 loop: CASSYSTLGLGEQFF. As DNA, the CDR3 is TGTGCCAGCAGTTACTCGACGCTTGGGCTCGGTGAGCAGTTCTTC.

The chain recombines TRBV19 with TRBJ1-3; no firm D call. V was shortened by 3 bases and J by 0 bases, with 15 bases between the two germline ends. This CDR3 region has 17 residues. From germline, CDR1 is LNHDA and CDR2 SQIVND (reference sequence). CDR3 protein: CASSIEPARSSGNTIYF. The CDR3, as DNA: TGTGCCAGTAGTATTGAACCAGCTCGGAGCTCTGGAAACACCATATATTTT.

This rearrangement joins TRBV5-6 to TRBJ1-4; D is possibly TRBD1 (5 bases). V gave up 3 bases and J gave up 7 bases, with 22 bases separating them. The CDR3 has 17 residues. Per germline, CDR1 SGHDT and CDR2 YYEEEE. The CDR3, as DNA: TGTGCCAGCAGCTCCGAGAGGATTCCGGGGCGTGGTGAAAAACTGTTTTTT. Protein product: CASSSERIPGRGEKLFF. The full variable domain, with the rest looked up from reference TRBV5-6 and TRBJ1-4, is DAGVTQSPTHLIKTRGQQVTLRCSPKSGHDTVSWYQQALGQGPQFIFQYYEEEERQRGNFPDRFSGHQFPNYSSELNVNALLLGDSALYLCASSSERIPGRGEKLFFGSGTQLSVL.

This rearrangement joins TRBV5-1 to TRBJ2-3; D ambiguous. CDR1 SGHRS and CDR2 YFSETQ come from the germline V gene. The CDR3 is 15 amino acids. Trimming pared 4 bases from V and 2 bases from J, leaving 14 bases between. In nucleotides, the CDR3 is TGCGCCAGCAGCCAAGACAAACTTTACACAGATACGCAGTATTTT. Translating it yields CASSQDKLYTDTQYF.

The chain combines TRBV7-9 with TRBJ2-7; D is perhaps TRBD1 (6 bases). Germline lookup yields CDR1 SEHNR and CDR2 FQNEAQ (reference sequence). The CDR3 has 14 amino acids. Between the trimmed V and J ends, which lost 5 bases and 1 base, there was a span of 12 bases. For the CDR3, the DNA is TGTGCCAGCAGCCAATCGGACAGATCCTACGAGCAGTACTTC. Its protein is CASSQSDRSYEQYF.

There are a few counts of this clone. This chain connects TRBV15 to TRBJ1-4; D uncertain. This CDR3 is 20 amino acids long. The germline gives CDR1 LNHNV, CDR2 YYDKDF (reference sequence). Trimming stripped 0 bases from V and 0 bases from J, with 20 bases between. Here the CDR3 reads CATSRDGIDYFFATNEKLFF. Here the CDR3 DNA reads TGTGCCACCAGCAGAGATGGTATAGATTATTTTTTCGCAACTAATGAAAAACTGTTTTTT.

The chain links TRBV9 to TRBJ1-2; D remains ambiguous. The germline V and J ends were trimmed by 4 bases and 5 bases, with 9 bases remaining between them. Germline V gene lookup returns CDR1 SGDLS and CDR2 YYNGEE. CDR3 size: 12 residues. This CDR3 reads CASSHRTYGYTF. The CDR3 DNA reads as TGTGCCAGCAGCCACCGGACTTATGGCTACACCTTC.

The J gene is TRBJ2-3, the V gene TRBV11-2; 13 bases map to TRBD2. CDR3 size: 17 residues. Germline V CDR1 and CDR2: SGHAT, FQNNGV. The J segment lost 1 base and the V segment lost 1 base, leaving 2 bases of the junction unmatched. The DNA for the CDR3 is TGTGCCAGCAGCTTAGGTGGACTAGCGGGGGGCACAGATACGCAGTATTTT. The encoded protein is CASSLGGLAGGTDTQYF.

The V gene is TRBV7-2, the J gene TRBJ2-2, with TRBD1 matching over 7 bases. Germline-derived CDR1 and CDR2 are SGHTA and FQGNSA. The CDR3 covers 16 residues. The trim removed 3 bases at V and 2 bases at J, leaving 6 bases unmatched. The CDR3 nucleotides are TGTGCCAGCAGCTTTATCGGGACAGCCAACACCGGGGAGCTGTTTTTT. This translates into CASSFIGTANTGELFF. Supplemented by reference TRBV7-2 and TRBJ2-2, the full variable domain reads GAGVSQSPSNKVTEKGKDVELRCDPISGHTALYWYRQSLGQGLEFLIYFQGNSAPDKSGLPSDRFSAERTGGSVSTLTIQRTQQEDSAVYLCASSFIGTANTGELFFGEGSRLTVL.

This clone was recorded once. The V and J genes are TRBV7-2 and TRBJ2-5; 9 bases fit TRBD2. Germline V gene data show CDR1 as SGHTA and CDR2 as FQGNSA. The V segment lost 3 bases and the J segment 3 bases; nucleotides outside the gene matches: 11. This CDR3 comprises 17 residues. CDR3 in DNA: TGTGCCAGCAGCTTTTACCGGGACAGCGGGGGGAAAGAGACCCAGTACTTC. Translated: CASSFYRDSGGKETQYF.

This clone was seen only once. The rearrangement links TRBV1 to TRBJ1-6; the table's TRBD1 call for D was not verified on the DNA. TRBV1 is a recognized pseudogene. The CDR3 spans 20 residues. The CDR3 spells CTSSQDPGQGYIGGRSPLHF. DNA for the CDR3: TGCACCAGCAGCCAAGACCCCGGACAGGGGTATATTGGTGGACGTTCACCCCTCCACTTT.

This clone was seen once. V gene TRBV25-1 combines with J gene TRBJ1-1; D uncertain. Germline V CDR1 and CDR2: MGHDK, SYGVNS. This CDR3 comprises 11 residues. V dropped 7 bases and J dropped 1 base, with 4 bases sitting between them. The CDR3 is CASKGNTEAFF. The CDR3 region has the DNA TGTGCCAGCAAGGGGAACACTGAAGCTTTCTTT.

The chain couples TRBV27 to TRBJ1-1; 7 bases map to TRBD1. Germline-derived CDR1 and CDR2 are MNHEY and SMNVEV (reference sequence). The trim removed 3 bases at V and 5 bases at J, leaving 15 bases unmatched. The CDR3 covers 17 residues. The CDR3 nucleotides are TGTGCCAGCAGTTTCTCCCAATTCCCGGGACAGAATACTGAAGCTTTCTTT. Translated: CASSFSQFPGQNTEAFF.

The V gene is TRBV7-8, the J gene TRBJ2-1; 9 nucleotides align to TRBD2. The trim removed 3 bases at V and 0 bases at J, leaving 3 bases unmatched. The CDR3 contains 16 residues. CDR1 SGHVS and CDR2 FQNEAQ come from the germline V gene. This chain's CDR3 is CASSFKRGASYNEQFF. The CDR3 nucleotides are TGTGCCAGCAGCTTTAAGCGGGGGGCCTCCTACAATGAGCAGTTCTTC.

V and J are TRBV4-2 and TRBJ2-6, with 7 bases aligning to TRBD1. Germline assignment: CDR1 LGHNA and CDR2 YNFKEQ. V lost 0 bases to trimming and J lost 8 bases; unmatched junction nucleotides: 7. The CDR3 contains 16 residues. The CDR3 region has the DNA TGTGCCAGCAGCCAAGATCGGACAGGAATGTCCAACGTCCTGACTTTC. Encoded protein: CASSQDRTGMSNVLTF.

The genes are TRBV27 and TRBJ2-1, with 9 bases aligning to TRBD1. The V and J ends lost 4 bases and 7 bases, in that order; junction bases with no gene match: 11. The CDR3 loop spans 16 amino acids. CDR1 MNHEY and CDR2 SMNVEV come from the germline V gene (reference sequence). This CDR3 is CASSSADRGLWNEQFF. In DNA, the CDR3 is TGTGCCAGCAGTTCCGCAGACAGGGGGTTATGGAATGAGCAGTTCTTC.